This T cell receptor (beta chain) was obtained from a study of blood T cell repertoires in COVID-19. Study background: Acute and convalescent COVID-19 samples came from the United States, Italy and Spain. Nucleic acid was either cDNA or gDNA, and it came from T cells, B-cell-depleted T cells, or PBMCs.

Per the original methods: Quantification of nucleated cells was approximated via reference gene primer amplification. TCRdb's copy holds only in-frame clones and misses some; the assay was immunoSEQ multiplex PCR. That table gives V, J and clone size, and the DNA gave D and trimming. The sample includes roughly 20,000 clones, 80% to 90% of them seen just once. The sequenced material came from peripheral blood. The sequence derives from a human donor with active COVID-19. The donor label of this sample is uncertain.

CDR3 residues: CAIGAGELDGYTF. The CDR3 DNA reads TGTGCCATCGGAGCGGGGGAATTGGATGGCTACACCTTC. V usage is TRBV10-3 and J usage is TRBJ1-2; D may be TRBD1 (5 bases). V was pared by 8 bases and J by 6 bases, with 16 bases between. The germline V gene has CDR1 ENHRY and CDR2 SYGVKD. The CDR3 sequence is 13 residues long.